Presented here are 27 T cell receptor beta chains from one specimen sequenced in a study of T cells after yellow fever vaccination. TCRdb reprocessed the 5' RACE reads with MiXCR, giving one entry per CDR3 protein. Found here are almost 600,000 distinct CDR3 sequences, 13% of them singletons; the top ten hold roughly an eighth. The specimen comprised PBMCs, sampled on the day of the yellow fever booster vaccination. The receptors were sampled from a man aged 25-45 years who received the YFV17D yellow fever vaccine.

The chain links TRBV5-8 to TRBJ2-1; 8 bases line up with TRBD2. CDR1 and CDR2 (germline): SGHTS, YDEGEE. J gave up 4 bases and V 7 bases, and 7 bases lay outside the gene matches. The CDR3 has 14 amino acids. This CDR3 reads CASGSGVKYNEQFF. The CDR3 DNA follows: TGTGCCAGCGGTAGCGGGGTAAAATACAATGAGCAGTTCTTC.

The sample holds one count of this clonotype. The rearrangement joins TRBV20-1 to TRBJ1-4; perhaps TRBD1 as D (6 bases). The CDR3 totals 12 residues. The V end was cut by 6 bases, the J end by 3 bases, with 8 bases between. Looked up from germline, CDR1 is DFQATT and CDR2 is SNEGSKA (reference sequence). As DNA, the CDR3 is TGCAGTGCACGGACAGCTAATGAAAAACTGTTTTTT. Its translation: CSARTANEKLFF.

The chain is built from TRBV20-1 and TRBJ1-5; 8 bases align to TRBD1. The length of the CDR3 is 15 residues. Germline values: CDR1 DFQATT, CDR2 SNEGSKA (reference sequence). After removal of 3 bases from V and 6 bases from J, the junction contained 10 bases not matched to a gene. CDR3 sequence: CSASGDRIRGQPQHF. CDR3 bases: TGCAGTGCTAGTGGGGACAGGATAAGGGGTCAGCCCCAGCATTTT.

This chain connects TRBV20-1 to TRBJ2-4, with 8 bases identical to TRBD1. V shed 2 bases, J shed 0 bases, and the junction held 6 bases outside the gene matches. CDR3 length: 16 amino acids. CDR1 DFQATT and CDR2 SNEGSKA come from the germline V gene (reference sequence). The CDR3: CSARLTGGRAKNIQYF. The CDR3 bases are TGCAGTGCTAGACTCACAGGGGGTAGAGCCAAAAACATTCAGTACTTC.

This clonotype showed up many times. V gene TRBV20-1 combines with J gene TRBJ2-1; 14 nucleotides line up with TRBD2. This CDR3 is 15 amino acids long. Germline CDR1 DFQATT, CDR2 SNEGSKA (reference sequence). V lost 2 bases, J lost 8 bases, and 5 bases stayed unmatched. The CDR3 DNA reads TGCAGTGCTAGACACCCGGGACTAGCGGGAGATGAGCAGTTCTTC. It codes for CSARHPGLAGDEQFF.

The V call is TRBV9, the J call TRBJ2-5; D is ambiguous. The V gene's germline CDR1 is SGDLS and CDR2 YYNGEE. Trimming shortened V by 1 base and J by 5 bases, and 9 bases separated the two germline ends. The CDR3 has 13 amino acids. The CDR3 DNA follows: TGTGCCAGCAGCGTAAATAGTGGGGAGACCCAGTACTTC. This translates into CASSVNSGETQYF.

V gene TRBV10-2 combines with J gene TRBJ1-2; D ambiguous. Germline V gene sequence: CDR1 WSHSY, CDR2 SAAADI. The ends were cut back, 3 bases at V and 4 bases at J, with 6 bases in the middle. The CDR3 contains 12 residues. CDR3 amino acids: CASSDNTYGYTF. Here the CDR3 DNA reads TGCGCCAGCAGTGATAACACCTATGGCTACACCTTC.

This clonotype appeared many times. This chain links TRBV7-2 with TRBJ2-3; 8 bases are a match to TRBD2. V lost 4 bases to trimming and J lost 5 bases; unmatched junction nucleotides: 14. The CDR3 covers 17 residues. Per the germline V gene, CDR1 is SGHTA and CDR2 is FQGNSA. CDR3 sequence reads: CASSSHRPSAGGDTQYF. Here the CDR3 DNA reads TGTGCCAGCAGCTCACACCGACCCAGCGCGGGGGGAGATACGCAGTATTTT.

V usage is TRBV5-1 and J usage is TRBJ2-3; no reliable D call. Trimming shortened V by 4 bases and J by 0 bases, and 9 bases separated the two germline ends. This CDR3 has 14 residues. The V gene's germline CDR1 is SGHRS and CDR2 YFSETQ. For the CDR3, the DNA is TGCGCCAGCAGCAGAGATCAGAGCACAGATACGCAGTATTTT. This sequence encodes CASSRDQSTDTQYF.

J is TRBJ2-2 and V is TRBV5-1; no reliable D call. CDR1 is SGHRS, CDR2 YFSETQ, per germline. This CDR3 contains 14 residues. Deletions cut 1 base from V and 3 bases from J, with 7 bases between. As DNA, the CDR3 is TGCGCCAGCAGCTTGCAGAGTGACACCGGGGAGCTGTTTTTT. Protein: CASSLQSDTGELFF.

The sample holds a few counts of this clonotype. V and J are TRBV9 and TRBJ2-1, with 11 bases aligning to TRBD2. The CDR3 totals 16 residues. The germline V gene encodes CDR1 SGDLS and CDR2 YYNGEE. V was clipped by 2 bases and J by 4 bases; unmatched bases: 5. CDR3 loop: CASSVSGTSGYNEQFF. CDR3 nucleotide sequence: TGTGCCAGCAGCGTCTCCGGGACTAGCGGTTACAATGAGCAGTTCTTC.

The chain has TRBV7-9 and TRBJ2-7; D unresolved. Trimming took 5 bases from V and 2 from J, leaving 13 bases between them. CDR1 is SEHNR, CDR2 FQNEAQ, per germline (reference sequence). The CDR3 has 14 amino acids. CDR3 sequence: CASSGTLTAYEQYF. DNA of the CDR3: TGTGCCAGCAGCGGCACACTGACGGCCTACGAGCAGTACTTC. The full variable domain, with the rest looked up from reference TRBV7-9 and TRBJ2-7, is DTGVSQNPRHKITKRGQNVTFRCDPISEHNRLYWYRQTLGQGPEFLTYFQNEAQLEKSRLLSDRFSAERPKGSFSTLEIQRTEQGDSAMYLCASSGTLTAYEQYFGPGTRLTVT.

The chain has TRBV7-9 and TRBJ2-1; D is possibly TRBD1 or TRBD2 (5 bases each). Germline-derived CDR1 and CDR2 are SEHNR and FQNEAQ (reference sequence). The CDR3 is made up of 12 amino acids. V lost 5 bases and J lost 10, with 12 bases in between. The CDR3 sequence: CASSPTGLEQFF. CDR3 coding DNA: TGTGCCAGCAGCCCAACGGGGCTAGAGCAGTTCTTC.

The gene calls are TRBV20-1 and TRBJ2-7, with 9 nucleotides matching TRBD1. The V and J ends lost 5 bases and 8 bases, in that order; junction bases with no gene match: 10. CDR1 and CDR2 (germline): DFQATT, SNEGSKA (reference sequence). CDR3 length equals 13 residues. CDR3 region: CSAWDREGGKQYF. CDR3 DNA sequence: TGCAGTGCTTGGGACAGGGAAGGTGGTAAGCAGTACTTC.

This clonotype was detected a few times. CDR3 coding DNA: TGTGCCAGCAGCTTATTCAACCGGGACAACAATCAGCCCCAGCATTTT. Encoded protein: CASSLFNRDNNQPQHF. The V and J genes are TRBV7-8 and TRBJ1-5; D is perhaps TRBD1 (6 bases). The CDR3 loop spans 16 amino acids. The V gene lost 2 bases and the J gene lost 3 bases, with 14 bases spanning the gap. Germline loops: CDR1 SGHVS, CDR2 FQNEAQ. Based on the CDR3 plus reference TRBV7-8 and TRBJ1-5, the full variable domain is GAGVSQSPRYKVAKRGQDVALRCDPISGHVSLFWYQQALGQGPEFLTYFQNEAQLDKSGLPSDRFFAERPEGSVSTLKIQRTQQEDSAVYLCASSLFNRDNNQPQHFGDGTRLSIL.

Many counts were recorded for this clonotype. CDR3 DNA sequence: TGCGCCAGCAGGAGGACAGGGGACCTCTACGAGCAGTACTTC. Residues: CASRRTGDLYEQYF. V is TRBV5-1 and J is TRBJ2-7; 9 bases align to TRBD1. This CDR3 has 14 amino acids. Looked up from germline, CDR1 is SGHRS and CDR2 is YFSETQ. V lost 5 bases to trimming and J lost 3 bases; unmatched junction nucleotides: 6.

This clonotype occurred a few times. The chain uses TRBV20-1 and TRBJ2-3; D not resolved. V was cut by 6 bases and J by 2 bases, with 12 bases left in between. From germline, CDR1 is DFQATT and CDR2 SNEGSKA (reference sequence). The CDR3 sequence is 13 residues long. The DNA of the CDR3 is TGCAGTGCGCCGGGCCCCCCCACAGATACGCAGTATTTT. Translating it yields CSAPGPPTDTQYF.

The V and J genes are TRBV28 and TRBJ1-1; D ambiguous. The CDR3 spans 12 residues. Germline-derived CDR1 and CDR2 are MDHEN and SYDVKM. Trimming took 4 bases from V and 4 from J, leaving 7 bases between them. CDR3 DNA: TGTGCCAGCAGTTCCAGTCGCACTGAAGCTTTCTTT. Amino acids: CASSSSRTEAFF.

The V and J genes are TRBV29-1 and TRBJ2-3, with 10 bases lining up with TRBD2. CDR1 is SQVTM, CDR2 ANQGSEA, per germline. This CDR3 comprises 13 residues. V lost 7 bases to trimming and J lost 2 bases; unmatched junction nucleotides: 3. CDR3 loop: CSGSGRVTDTQYF. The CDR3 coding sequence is TGCAGCGGGAGCGGGAGGGTCACAGATACGCAGTATTTT.

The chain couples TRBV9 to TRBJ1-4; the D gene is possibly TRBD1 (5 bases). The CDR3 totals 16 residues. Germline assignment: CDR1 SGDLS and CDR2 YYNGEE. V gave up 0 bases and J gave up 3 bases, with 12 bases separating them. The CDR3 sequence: CASSVASGSANEKLFF. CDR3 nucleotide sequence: TGTGCCAGCAGCGTAGCGTCAGGGTCGGCTAATGAAAAACTGTTTTTT.

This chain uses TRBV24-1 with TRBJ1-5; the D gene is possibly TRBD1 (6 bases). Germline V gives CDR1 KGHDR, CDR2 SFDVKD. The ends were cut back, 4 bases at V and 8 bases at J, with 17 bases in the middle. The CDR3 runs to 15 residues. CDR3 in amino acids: CATSDRNRAGEPQHF. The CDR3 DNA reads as TGTGCCACCAGTGACCGAAACAGGGCCGGAGAGCCCCAGCATTTT.

CDR3 bases: TGCGCCAGCAGCGACTCGGGTCTCGAGACCCAGTACTTC. This gives the protein CASSDSGLETQYF. V is TRBV5-1 and J is TRBJ2-5; the D is unclear. This CDR3 is 13 amino acids long. Trimming cost V 4 bases and J 5 bases, with 12 bases left between them. Germline V gene data show CDR1 as SGHRS and CDR2 as YFSETQ.

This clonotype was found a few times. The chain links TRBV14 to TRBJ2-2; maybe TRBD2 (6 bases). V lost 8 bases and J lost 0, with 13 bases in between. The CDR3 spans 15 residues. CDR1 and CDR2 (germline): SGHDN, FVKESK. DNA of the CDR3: TGTGCCAGCCGGCATAGCGGCGCGAACACCGGGGAGCTGTTTTTT. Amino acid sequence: CASRHSGANTGELFF.

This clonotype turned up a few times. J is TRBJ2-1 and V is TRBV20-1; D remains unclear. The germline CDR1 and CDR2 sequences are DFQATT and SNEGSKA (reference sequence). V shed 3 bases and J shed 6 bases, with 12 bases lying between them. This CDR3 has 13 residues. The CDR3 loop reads CSASGGHLNEQFF. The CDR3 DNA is TGCAGTGCTAGTGGTGGCCACCTCAATGAGCAGTTCTTC.

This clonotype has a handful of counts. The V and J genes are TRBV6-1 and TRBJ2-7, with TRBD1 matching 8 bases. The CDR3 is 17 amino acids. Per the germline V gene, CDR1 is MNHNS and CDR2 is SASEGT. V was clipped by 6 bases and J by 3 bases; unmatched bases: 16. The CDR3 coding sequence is TGTGCCAGCAGCTGGGCCCCGCCTAAACAGGGGGTCTACGAGCAGTACTTC. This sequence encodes CASSWAPPKQGVYEQYF.

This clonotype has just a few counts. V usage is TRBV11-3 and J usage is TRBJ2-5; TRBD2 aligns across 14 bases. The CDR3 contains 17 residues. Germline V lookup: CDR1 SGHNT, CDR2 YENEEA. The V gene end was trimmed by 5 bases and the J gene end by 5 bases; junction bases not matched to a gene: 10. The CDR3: CASSPGTSGSPRETQYF. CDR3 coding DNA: TGTGCCAGCAGCCCAGGGACTAGCGGGAGTCCACGGGAGACCCAGTACTTC.

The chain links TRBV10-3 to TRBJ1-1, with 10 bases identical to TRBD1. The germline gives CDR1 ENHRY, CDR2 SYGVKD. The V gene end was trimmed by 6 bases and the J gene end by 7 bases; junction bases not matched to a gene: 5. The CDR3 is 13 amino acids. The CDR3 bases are TGTGCCATCAGCGACAGGGGGCGATATGAAGCTTTCTTT. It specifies CAISDRGRYEAFF.